This TCR beta chain was sequenced during a study of cytomegalovirus exposure and HLA in healthy donors. Broader study findings: Diagnosis of cytomegalovirus status made by the classifier reportedly showed high specificity and sensitivity. Researchers counted around 180 TCR beta chains as cytomegalovirus-associated. The TCR clusters that emerged in the first cohort tended, a later analysis found, to co-occur in the 120 validation repertoires.

This clone was found a few times. Antigen unknown. The donors were members of the roughly 120-subject validation cohort (separate from the approximately 670-subject first cohort). Here immunoSEQ multiplex PCR was the method, and the copy in TCRdb shows in-frame clones only, minus some. The top ten hold approximately 2% of the sample, which has 150,000 to 200,000 clones, about 86% seen once. The V and J ends lost 2 bases and 2 bases, in that order; junction bases with no gene match: 2. Germline CDR1 KGHSH, CDR2 LQKENI. The CDR3 has 14 residues. This TCR came from a woman between 18 and 30 years old in good health and CMV-seronegative. The chain links TRBV18 to TRBJ2-7; 8 bases match TRBD1. The sequencing input was PBMCs. The CDR3: CASSPRGQAYEQYF. In nucleotides, the CDR3 is TGTGCCAGCTCACCAAGGGGACAGGCCTACGAGCAGTACTTC.